The next 21 T cell receptor beta chains were all read from a single sample in a study of T cell repertoires in cytomegalovirus infection. TCRdb passed the reads through MiXCR, listing each CDR3 protein once. The sample lists some 250,000 distinct CDR3 sequences, approximately 9.1% occurring once. The sequencing sample was made of PBMCs. The receptors were sampled from a human donor in good health (CMV status not recorded). Some clones in this sample may be carry-over from other donors' samples.

This clonotype has at least ten counts. V is TRBV6-2 or TRBV6-3 and J is TRBJ1-6, with D unclear. Trimming took 6 bases from V and 6 from J, leaving 18 bases between them. CDR1 is MNHEY, CDR2 SVGEGT, per germline. The CDR3 is made up of 16 amino acids. DNA of the CDR3: TGTGCCAGCAGCCCATCCGCGGGAGTAGCTAATTCACCCCTCCACTTT. It codes for CASSPSAGVANSPLHF.

V gene TRBV5-1 combines with J gene TRBJ2-1; 9 bases agree with TRBD2. After removal of 3 bases from V and 3 bases from J, the junction contained 7 bases not matched to a gene. The CDR3 loop spans 16 amino acids. The germline V gene encodes CDR1 SGHRS and CDR2 YFSETQ. DNA for the CDR3: TGCGCCAGCAGCTCGAATAGCGGGGGACTCTACAATGAGCAGTTCTTC. Its translation: CASSSNSGGLYNEQFF.

In this sample, this clonotype turned up many times. J is TRBJ1-2 and V is TRBV12-3 or TRBV12-4, with D tentatively TRBD1 (5 bases). This CDR3 region has 12 residues. Between the trimmed V and J ends, which lost 6 bases and 8 bases, there was a span of 13 bases. The CDR3 here is CASSPGRGGYTF. The CDR3 DNA is TGTGCCAGCAGCCCAGGGCGCGGCGGCTACACCTTC.

This clonotype appeared many times. V usage is TRBV7-2 and J usage is TRBJ2-2; D might be TRBD2 (6 bases). Germline V gene lookup returns CDR1 SGHTA and CDR2 FQGNSA. The V end was cut by 6 bases, the J end by 8 bases, with 10 bases between. This CDR3 region has 12 residues. The CDR3 protein is CASRLAPGELFF. In nucleotides, the CDR3 is TGTGCCAGCAGACTAGCTCCGGGGGAGCTGTTTTTT.

In this sample, this clonotype turned up a few times. This chain links TRBV6-2 or TRBV6-3 with TRBJ2-2, with D possibly TRBD1 on 9 matching bases. CDR3 length: 17 amino acids. Trimming stripped 5 bases from V and 4 bases from J, with 20 bases between. Germline V lookup: CDR1 MNHEY, CDR2 SVGEGT. The chain's CDR3 is CASSPREGQGVTGELFF. In DNA, the CDR3 is TGTGCCAGCAGTCCCCGGGAGGGACAGGGTGTCACCGGGGAGCTGTTTTTT.

There are a few counts of this clonotype. J is TRBJ2-5 and V is TRBV11-2; TRBD1 matches 7 bases. V trimming: 5 bases; J trimming: 1 base; junction bases outside the gene matches: 22. The CDR3 is 20 residues long. Germline CDR1 is SGHAT and CDR2 is FQNNGV. The DNA of the CDR3 is TGTGCCAGCAGCATCGCGGCCCGACAGGGAAGAATAAAGACCCAAGAGACCCAGTACTTC. The encoded protein is CASSIAARQGRIKTQETQYF. Full variable domain (missing parts from reference TRBV11-2 and TRBJ2-5): EAGVAQSPRYKIIEKRQSVAFWCNPISGHATLYWYQQILGQGPKLLIQFQNNGVVDDSQLPKDRFSAERLKGVDSTLKIQPAKLEDSAVYLCASSIAARQGRIKTQETQYFGPGTRLLVL.

The rearrangement joins TRBV9 to TRBJ2-1; D is undetermined. Trimming removed 0 bases from V and 8 bases from J, with 6 bases in between. In germline, CDR1 is SGDLS, CDR2 YYNGEE. This CDR3 contains 12 residues. The CDR3 loop reads CASSVGPYEQFF. The CDR3 DNA sequence: TGTGCCAGCAGCGTAGGGCCCTATGAGCAGTTCTTC.

This clonotype was counted between two and nine times. The V and J genes are TRBV4-2 and TRBJ2-2; TRBD2 matches 12 bases. Germline values: CDR1 LGHNA, CDR2 YNFKEQ. The CDR3 is made up of 17 amino acids. The junction had 7 bases not matched to a gene; V was cut back by 4 bases and J by 4 bases. CDR3: CASSLASGGAATGELFF. CDR3 nucleotides: TGTGCCAGCAGCCTTGCTAGCGGGGGGGCCGCCACCGGGGAGCTGTTTTTT.

The V call is TRBV30, the J call TRBJ1-1, with D possibly being TRBD1 (5 bases). Trimming took 0 bases from V and 0 from J, leaving 8 bases between them. Germline V gene data show CDR1 as GTSNPN and CDR2 as SVGIG (reference sequence). CDR3 length: 14 residues. The CDR3 spells CAWSVDTMNTEAFF. The CDR3 DNA is TGTGCCTGGAGTGTGGACACTATGAACACTGAAGCTTTCTTT. Full variable domain (outside the CDR3, taken from reference TRBV30 and TRBJ1-1): SQTIHQWPATLVQPVGSPLSLECTVEGTSNPNLYWYRQAAGRGLQLLFYSVGIGQISSEVPQNLSASRPQDRQFILSSKKLLLSDSGFYLCAWSVDTMNTEAFFGQGTRLTVV.

This clonotype has more than one count but fewer than ten. The rearrangement joins TRBV20-1 to TRBJ1-1; D is ambiguous. Looked up from germline, CDR1 is DFQATT and CDR2 is SNEGSKA (reference sequence). The CDR3 loop spans 12 amino acids. Trimming cost V 5 bases and J 1 base, with 8 bases left between them. For the CDR3, the DNA is TGCAGTGCTCCACGGGGGAACACTGAAGCTTTCTTT. It is translated as CSAPRGNTEAFF.

This clonotype was seen ten or more times. The chain is built from TRBV7-9 and TRBJ1-2; no reliable D call. The germline gives CDR1 SEHNR, CDR2 FQNEAQ (reference sequence). V lost 5 bases to trimming and J lost 4 bases, with 11 bases between them. The CDR3 contains 13 residues. This CDR3 reads CASSPGDLYGYTF. The CDR3 region has the DNA TGTGCCAGCAGCCCGGGAGATCTCTATGGCTACACCTTC.

This clonotype appeared a few times. V gene TRBV10-3 combines with J gene TRBJ1-1, with D uncertain. Germline values: CDR1 ENHRY, CDR2 SYGVKD. Trimming pared 6 bases from V and 4 bases from J, leaving 9 bases between. This CDR3 contains 12 residues. The CDR3: CAIRNLGTEAFF. The DNA of the CDR3 is TGTGCCATCAGAAACCTGGGCACTGAAGCTTTCTTT.

In this sample, this clonotype turned up a few times. This rearrangement joins TRBV19 to TRBJ1-5; 8 bases fit TRBD1. This CDR3 region has 15 residues. J gave up 5 bases and V 5 bases, and 8 bases lay outside the gene matches. Germline CDR1 LNHDA, CDR2 SQIVND (reference sequence). The CDR3 DNA is TGTGCCAGTAGTCCCGACAGGGGATACGATCAGCCCCAGCATTTT. Encoded protein: CASSPDRGYDQPQHF.

This clonotype was counted between two and nine times. V and J are TRBV3-1 and TRBJ2-1; either TRBD1 or TRBD2 may supply D (5 bases each). CDR1 LGHDT and CDR2 YNNKEL come from the germline V gene (reference sequence). The V end lost 4 bases, the J end lost 5 bases, and 6 bases lay between the germline ends. This CDR3 is 12 amino acids long. The chain's CDR3 is CASSRGNNEQFF. The CDR3 bases are TGTGCCAGCAGCCGGGGGAACAATGAGCAGTTCTTC.

This clonotype was counted many times. The chain carries TRBV19 and TRBJ2-6, with D possibly TRBD1 on 6 matching bases. Between the trimmed V and J ends, which lost 5 bases and 0 bases, there was a span of 11 bases. The CDR3 length is 16 residues. Germline CDR1 is LNHDA and CDR2 is SQIVND (reference sequence). CDR3 loop: CASSPTGTSGANVLTF. The CDR3 coding sequence is TGTGCCAGTAGTCCTACAGGGACCTCTGGGGCCAACGTCCTGACTTTC. Full variable domain (missing parts from reference TRBV19 and TRBJ2-6): DGGITQSPKYLFRKEGQNVTLSCEQNLNHDAMYWYRQDPGQGLRLIYYSQIVNDFQKGDIAEGYSVSREKKESFPLTVTSAQKNPTAFYLCASSPTGTSGANVLTFGAGSRLTVL.

This clonotype was observed at least ten times. This rearrangement joins TRBV7-2 to TRBJ1-1, with D possibly matching TRBD1 (6 bases). Trimming removed 2 bases from V and 0 bases from J, with 10 bases in between. The CDR3 consists of 15 residues. The germline V gene has CDR1 SGHTA and CDR2 FQGNSA. CDR3 sequence (DNA): TGTGCCAGCAGCTTACAGACAGGCCTGAACACTGAAGCTTTCTTT. Translated, it gives CASSLQTGLNTEAFF.

This clonotype was seen ten or more times. This chain uses TRBV6-5 with TRBJ1-2; 8 nucleotides agree with TRBD1. Trimming at V came to 5 bases and at J to 6 bases, leaving 5 bases not matched to a gene. Germline loops: CDR1 MNHEY, CDR2 SVGAGI. CDR3 length: 13 residues. CDR3 region: CASSPQGANGYTF. The CDR3 DNA follows: TGTGCCAGCAGTCCTCAGGGGGCGAATGGCTACACCTTC.

This clonotype has ten or more counts. J is TRBJ1-2 and V is TRBV7-2, with unresolved D. The CDR3 loop spans 14 amino acids. The ends were cut back, 1 base at V and 5 bases at J, with 11 bases in the middle. The germline gives CDR1 SGHTA, CDR2 FQGNSA. CDR3 sequence (DNA): TGTGCCAGCAGCTTAGACGTCAGCGCTTATGGCTACACCTTC. Its translation: CASSLDVSAYGYTF.

This clonotype was observed many times. This sequence joins TRBV7-6 and TRBJ2-3, with 9 bases aligning to TRBD2. The CDR3 is made up of 16 amino acids. CDR1 and CDR2 (germline): SGHVS, FNYEAQ. V trimming: 3 bases; J trimming: 0 bases; junction bases outside the gene matches: 4. CDR3 region: CASSFGTSSSTDTQYF. CDR3 sequence (DNA): TGTGCCAGCAGCTTCGGGACTAGCAGTAGCACAGATACGCAGTATTTT.

This clonotype was picked up a small number of times. The rearrangement uses TRBV27 and TRBJ1-5, with D perhaps TRBD1 (5 bases). The V gene lost 6 bases and the J gene lost 3 bases, with 12 bases spanning the gap. Germline CDR1 MNHEY, CDR2 SMNVEV (reference sequence). This CDR3 spans 14 amino acids. The CDR3 is CASRFRADNQPQHF. CDR3 DNA sequence: TGTGCCAGCAGATTCAGGGCAGACAATCAGCCCCAGCATTTT.

This clonotype was seen many times. This chain uses TRBV28 with TRBJ2-1, with TRBD2 identical over 13 bases. Germline loops: CDR1 MDHEN, CDR2 SYDVKM. This CDR3 contains 17 residues. Losses at the gene ends were 4 bases for V and 7 bases for J; bases not matched to a gene: 10. The CDR3 reads CASSSPGLAGVGNEQFF. CDR3 sequence (DNA): TGTGCCAGCAGTTCGCCCGGACTAGCGGGAGTTGGTAATGAGCAGTTCTTC.